This T cell receptor (beta chain) was recorded in a study of cytomegalovirus exposure and HLA in healthy donors. With 60 Vbeta and 13 Jbeta primers, the PCR was carried out. TCRdb's table, derived via immunoSEQ multiplex PCR, lists solely in-frame clones and lacks some. The sample includes approximately 270,000 clones, about 80% of them seen just once. A remark on this clone: What it recognizes is unknown.

The CDR3 is 14 amino acids. The V and J ends lost 6 bases and 3 bases respectively, with 12 bases between them. CDR1 is MDHEN, CDR2 SYDVKM, per germline. Findings and limits, study-wide: Per a prior analysis, the majority of TCR beta V segments were productive roughly 90% or roughly 30% of the time. The study had only CMV serostatus as immune exposure information. Accurate prediction of HLA-A and HLA-B alleles (for most subjects) was reportedly achieved from TCR beta sequences. In a later analysis, HLA-associated beta chains showed higher expansion and lower generation probabilities than comparable chains.

The material sequenced was PBMCs. The TCR sequence derives from a girl aged 2 to 10 in good health and CMV-seronegative. The chain couples TRBV28 to TRBJ1-5, with D possibly being TRBD1 (6 bases). The CDR3 coding sequence is TGTGCCAGCAGATACAGGGTCCTCAATCAGCCCCAGCATTTT. The encoded protein is CASRYRVLNQPQHF.